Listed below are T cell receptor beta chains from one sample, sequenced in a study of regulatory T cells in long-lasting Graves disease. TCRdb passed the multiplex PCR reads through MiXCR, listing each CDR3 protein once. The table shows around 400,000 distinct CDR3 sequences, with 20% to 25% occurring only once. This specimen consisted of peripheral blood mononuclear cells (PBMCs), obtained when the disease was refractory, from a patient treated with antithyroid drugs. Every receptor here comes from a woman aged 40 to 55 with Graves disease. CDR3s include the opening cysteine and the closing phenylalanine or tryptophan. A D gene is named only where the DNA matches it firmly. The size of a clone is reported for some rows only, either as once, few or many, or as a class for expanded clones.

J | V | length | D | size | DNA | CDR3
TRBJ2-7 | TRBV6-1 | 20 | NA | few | TGTGCCAGCAGCACACCTAGAGGCCAGTCTTGGAAGGGGGGCTCCTACGAGCAGTACTTC | CASSTPRGQSWKGGSYEQYF
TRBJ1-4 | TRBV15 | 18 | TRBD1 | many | TGTGCCACCAGCAGAGATTACGGGACAGGGGGTCGGCGTGAAAAACTGTTTTTT | CATSRDYGTGGRREKLFF
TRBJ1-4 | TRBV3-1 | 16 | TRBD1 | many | TGTGCCAGCAGCCAAGATGAGGGACAGTCTGATGAAAAACTGTTTTTT | CASSQDEGQSDEKLFF
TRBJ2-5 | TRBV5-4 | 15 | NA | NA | TGTGCCAGCAGCCCACCGGGAAAGATACAAGAGACCCAGTACTTC | CASSPPGKIQETQYF
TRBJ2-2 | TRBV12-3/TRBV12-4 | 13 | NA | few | TGTGCCAGCAGTTGGGTCGAAACCGGGGAGCTGTTTTTT | CASSWVETGELFF
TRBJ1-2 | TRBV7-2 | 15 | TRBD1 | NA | TGTGCCAGCAGCCGCAGGGGGGGCAGTTACTATGGCTACACCTTC | CASSRRGGSYYGYTF
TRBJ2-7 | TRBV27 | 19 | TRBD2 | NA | TGTGCCAGCAGTCCTCGCCCCCCGCGGGAGGGGAGGGCCATGTACGAGCAGTACTTC | CASSPRPPREGRAMYEQYF
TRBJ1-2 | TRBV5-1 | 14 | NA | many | TGCGCCAGCAGCTTGTCGGGACGGAACTATGGCTACACCTTC | CASSLSGRNYGYTF
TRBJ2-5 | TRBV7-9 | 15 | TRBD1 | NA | TGTGCCAGCAGCGTGTTAACAGGGGTCGGGGAGACCCAGTACTTC | CASSVLTGVGETQYF
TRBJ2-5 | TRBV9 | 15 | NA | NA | TGTGCCAGCAGCGTCGGGACACTCTTCCAAGAGACCCAGTACTTC | CASSVGTLFQETQYF
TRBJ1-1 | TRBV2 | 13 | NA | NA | TGTGCCAGCGCCTCTCAGCCGGGGGGTTTAGCTTTCTTT | CASASQPGGLAFF
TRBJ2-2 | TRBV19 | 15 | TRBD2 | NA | TGTGCCAGTAGTTGGACTAGCGGGCACACCGGGGAGCTGTTTTTT | CASSWTSGHTGELFF
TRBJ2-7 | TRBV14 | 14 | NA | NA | TGTGCCAGCAGCCCTTGGGCCGAGAGCGGCGAGCAGTACTTC | CASSPWAESGEQYF
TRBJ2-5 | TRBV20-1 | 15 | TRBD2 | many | TGCAGTGCTGCAGGACTAGCGGGCCACCAAGAGACCCAGTACTTC | CSAAGLAGHQETQYF
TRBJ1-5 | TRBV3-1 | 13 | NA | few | TGTGCCAGCAGCCAAGCCAGTAATCAGCCCCAGCATTTT | CASSQASNQPQHF
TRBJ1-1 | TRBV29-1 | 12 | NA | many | TGCAGCGTACAGGATTTGAACACTGAAGCTTTCTTT | CSVQDLNTEAFF
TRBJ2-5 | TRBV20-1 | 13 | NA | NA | TGCAGTGCTGGCCGGACTGGGGCCGAGACCCAGTACTTC | CSAGRTGAETQYF
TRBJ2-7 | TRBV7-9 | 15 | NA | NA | TGTGCCAGCAGCTCCGGGACACTAACACTCGACGAGCAGTACTTC | CASSSGTLTLDEQYF
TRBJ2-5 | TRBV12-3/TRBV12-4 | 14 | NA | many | TGTGCCAGCAGTTTGTCGGGAGTACGAGAGACCCAGTACTTC | CASSLSGVRETQYF
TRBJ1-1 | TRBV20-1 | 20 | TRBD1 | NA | TGCAGTGCCAACAGCCAACGATTGCGGGACAGGGGAGAACTGAACACTGAAGCTTTCTTT | CSANSQRLRDRGELNTEAFF
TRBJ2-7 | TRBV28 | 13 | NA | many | TGTGCCAGCAGAACAGGATTTACCTACGAGCAGTACTTC | CASRTGFTYEQYF
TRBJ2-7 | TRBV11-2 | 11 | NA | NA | TGTGCCAGCAGCTTTGGACAAGAGCAGTACTTC | CASSFGQEQYF
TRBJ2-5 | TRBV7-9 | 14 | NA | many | TGTGCCAGCAGCTTAGTTGGGGTTCAAGAGACCCAGTACTTC | CASSLVGVQETQYF
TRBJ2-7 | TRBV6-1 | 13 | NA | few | TGTGCCAGCATGGGGGGAATCTCCTACGAGCAGTACTTC | CASMGGISYEQYF
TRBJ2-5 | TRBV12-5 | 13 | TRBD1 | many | TGTGCTAGCGGGACAGGGTATTTTGAGACCCAGTACTTC | CASGTGYFETQYF
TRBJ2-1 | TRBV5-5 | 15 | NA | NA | TGTGCCAGCAGCTTGGTTCGCGCATCCTACAATGAGCAGTTCTTC | CASSLVRASYNEQFF
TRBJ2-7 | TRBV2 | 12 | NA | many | TGTGCCAGCAGCCCCGGCGCGTACGAGCAGTACTTC | CASSPGAYEQYF
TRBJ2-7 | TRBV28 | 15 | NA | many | TGTGCCAGCAGTTTAGTCTCAGCGGGTGATTACGAGCAGTACTTC | CASSLVSAGDYEQYF
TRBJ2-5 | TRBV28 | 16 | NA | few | TGTGCCAGCAGTCTCCTAGGGGGCGGGGCACAAGAGACCCAGTACTTC | CASSLLGGGAQETQYF
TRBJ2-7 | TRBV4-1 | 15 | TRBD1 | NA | TGCGCCAGCAGCCAAGTGGGGACAGGAACCTACGAGCAGTACTTC | CASSQVGTGTYEQYF
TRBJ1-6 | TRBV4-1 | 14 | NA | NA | TGCGCCAGCAGCCAAGCAGGGGATAATTCACCCCTCCACTTT | CASSQAGDNSPLHF
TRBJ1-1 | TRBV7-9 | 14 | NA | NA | TGTGCCAGCAGCTTATCCCCAAATAAGGCTGAAGCTTTCTTT | CASSLSPNKAEAFF
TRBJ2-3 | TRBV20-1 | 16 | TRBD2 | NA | TGCAGTGCGCTATACACGACTAGCGGGAGCAGGGATACGCAGTATTTT | CSALYTTSGSRDTQYF
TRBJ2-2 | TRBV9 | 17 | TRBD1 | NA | TGTGCCAGCAGCCCAGAGGGGGCAGGGGAGTACACCGGGGAGCTGTTTTTT | CASSPEGAGEYTGELFF
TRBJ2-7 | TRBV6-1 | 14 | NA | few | TGTGCCAGCAGGGATCAAAAACCCCCCTACGAGCAGTACTTC | CASRDQKPPYEQYF
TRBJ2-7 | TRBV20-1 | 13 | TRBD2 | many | TGCAGTGCCCGACTAGCGGGAGGGAATGAGCAGTACTTC | CSARLAGGNEQYF
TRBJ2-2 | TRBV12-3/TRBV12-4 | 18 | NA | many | TGTGCCAGCAGTTTAATCTTCTGGGGCGGGACCAACACCGGGGAGCTGTTTTTT | CASSLIFWGGTNTGELFF
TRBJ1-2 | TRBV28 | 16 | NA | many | TGTGCCAGCAGTTACGATCCGGGGGAGGCTAACTATGGCTACACCTTC | CASSYDPGEANYGYTF
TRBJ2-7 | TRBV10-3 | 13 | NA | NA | TGTGCCATTGGGGGAGCGGACTACTACGAGCAGTACTTC | CAIGGADYYEQYF
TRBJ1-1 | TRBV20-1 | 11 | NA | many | TGCAGTGCCCGCCTCGGGGCTGAAGCTTTCTTT | CSARLGAEAFF
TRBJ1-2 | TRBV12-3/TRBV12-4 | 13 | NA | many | TGTGCCAGCAGTCAAATTAACGGGTATGGCTACACCTTC | CASSQINGYGYTF
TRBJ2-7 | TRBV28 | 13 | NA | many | TGTGCCAGCAGTCCCCAAGGAGGGAACGAGCAGTACTTC | CASSPQGGNEQYF